Listed here is a single TCR beta chain. Its antigen has not been determined. It has no much larger one-base neighbor in the sample; base qualities were not kept. Library construction relied on RT-PCR. Sequencing relied on an Illumina HiSeq 2500. The public reads were quality trimmed at Q25 with fastp and then assembled into clones with MiXCR by TCRdb, keeping productive beta chains. Rows matching on CDR3 protein sequence are summarized as one entry with the most common DNA and genes. Present in this sample are around 850,000 distinct CDR3 sequences, under 20% of which were seen just once. The ten largest account for about a tenth of the sample. The sample is drawn from a study of response to subunit inactivated influenza vaccine (dated by TCRdb to the late 2010s). A note on the overall study: To follow how T cells responded to a trivalent subunit inactivated influenza vaccine, the researchers relied on deep quantitative profiling of the T cell receptor repertoire.

Results the study describes overall, beyond this receptor: It was suggested by the authors that each seasonal influenza vaccination may recruit only a limited number of new T cells.

Here the sequenced sample was PBMCs from blood, taken approximately 5 days after vaccination. This TCR was recovered from a man aged 45 to 65 who received an inactivated influenza vaccine. Donor details come from another sample of the same person, matched by shared clones.

The DNA sequence is as follows: TGTGCCAGCAGGAGCGGAGGTCAAGAGACCCAGTACTTC. Translated, it gives CASRSGGQETQYF. The rearranged chain carries TRBV28 and TRBJ2-5; TRBD2 could be the D gene, as 5 bases match. Counted from cysteine to phenylalanine, this CDR3 has 13 amino acids. The entry retains the CDR3 DNA only, 39 bases that are in frame from base 1. V loses 6 bases of germline sequence and J loses 2 bases, and the interval between the two ends is 10 bases. Taken from the germline V gene, the CDR1 and CDR2 loops are MDHEN and SYDVKM.